One and the same sample provided the 27 T cell receptor beta chains below, sequenced in a study of Tregs in tolerant kidney transplant recipients. TCRdb's table, derived via immunoSEQ multiplex PCR, lists solely in-frame clones and lacks some. In the table there are about 72,000 clones, around 90% of which are singletons. This sample comprised CD8+ T cells from blood, obtained before the transplant. Receptors were obtained from a human donor who received a combined kidney and bone marrow transplant.

The chain is built from TRBV7-9 and TRBJ1-1, with TRBD1 as a possible D gene (5 bases). The germline CDR1 and CDR2 sequences are SEHNR and FQNEAQ (reference sequence). The CDR3 extends over 14 amino acids. Between the trimmed V and J ends, which lost 5 bases and 3 bases, there was a span of 13 bases. The CDR3 DNA reads as TGTGCCAGCAGCCCTAGGGCCAGGGACACTGAAGCTTTCTTT. Its protein is CASSPRARDTEAFF. Filled out from reference TRBV7-9 and TRBJ1-1, the complete variable domain reads DTGVSQNPRHKITKRGQNVTFRCDPISEHNRLYWYRQTLGQGPEFLTYFQNEAQLEKSRLLSDRFSAERPKGSFSTLEIQRTEQGDSAMYLCASSPRARDTEAFFGQGTRLTVV.

The chain couples TRBV28 to TRBJ2-1; no clear D gene. Germline CDR1 and CDR2: MDHEN and SYDVKM. This CDR3 comprises 12 residues. Trimming removed 7 bases at V and 4 bases at J, with 8 bases between. The DNA for the CDR3 is TGTGCCAGCAATTTTCTTTACAATGAGCAGTTCTTC. It yields the protein CASNFLYNEQFF.

The chain couples TRBV13 to TRBJ2-1; D remains unclear. Germline V gene sequence: CDR1 PRHDT, CDR2 FYEKMQ (reference sequence). Trimming took off 1 base at V and 9 bases at J, with 16 bases between the two ends. The CDR3 spans 15 residues. The CDR3 DNA reads as TGTGCCAGCAGCTTAGTGGCAGGATTTCAACCTGAGCAGTTCTTC. Encoded protein: CASSLVAGFQPEQFF. Combining the CDR3 with reference TRBV13 and TRBJ2-1 gives the whole variable domain AAGVIQSPRHLIKEKRETATLKCYPIPRHDTVYWYQQGPGQDPQFLISFYEKMQSDKGSIPDRFSAQQFSDYHSELNMSSLELGDSALYFCASSLVAGFQPEQFFGPGTRLTVL.

The gene calls are TRBV2 and TRBJ2-7, with 8 bases lining up with TRBD1. Trimming removed 7 bases from V and 2 bases from J; junction bases left unmatched: 1. Germline CDR1 and CDR2: SNHLY and FYNNEI. The CDR3 contains 12 residues. This chain's CDR3 is CASKGQAYEQYF. The CDR3 DNA is TGTGCCAGCAAGGGACAGGCCTACGAGCAGTACTTC.

The chain carries TRBV5-4 and TRBJ1-1, with TRBD1 matching over 8 bases. Trimming removed 0 bases from V and 8 bases from J; junction bases left unmatched: 9. The CDR3 spans 15 residues. Germline CDR1 SGHNT, CDR2 YYREEE (reference sequence). The DNA for the CDR3 is TGTGCCAGCAGCTTGGGGGGACAGGAAATCCAGGAAGCTTTCTTT. This encodes CASSLGGQEIQEAFF.

The chain joins TRBV5-1 to TRBJ2-7, with 8 bases that match TRBD2. The CDR3 runs 15 residues. In germline, CDR1 is SGHRS, CDR2 YFSETQ. V gave up 4 bases and J gave up 2 bases; unmatched junction bases: 8. The CDR3 sequence: CASSRSGSNAYEQYF. CDR3 nucleotide sequence: TGCGCCAGCAGCCGAAGCGGGAGTAACGCCTACGAGCAGTACTTC.

This clone was detected once. The genes are TRBV19 and TRBJ2-7; perhaps TRBD2 as D (7 bases). Trimming shortened V by 3 bases and J by 0 bases, and 18 bases separated the two germline ends. The CDR3 spans 17 residues. Germline values: CDR1 LNHDA, CDR2 SQIVND (reference sequence). In DNA, the CDR3 is TGTGCCAGTAGTATGCTAGGGGGGGCCCTCCCCTCCTACGAGCAGTACTTC. This translates into CASSMLGGALPSYEQYF.

V gene TRBV7-2 combines with J gene TRBJ2-2; 8 bases are a match to TRBD2. The CDR3 has 19 residues. The germline gives CDR1 SGHTA, CDR2 FQGNSA. The ends lost 2 bases at V and 0 bases at J; junction bases unmatched: 11. The CDR3 DNA reads as TGTGCCAGCAGCTTAAGGTGGTCGGCTAGCGGGCCGAACACCGGGGAGCTGTTTTTT. Its translation is CASSLRWSASGPNTGELFF.

The chain employs TRBV7-9 and TRBJ1-2; D not resolved. The V end lost 5 bases, the J end lost 2 bases, and 18 bases lay between the germline ends. The CDR3 spans 16 residues. Germline V CDR1 and CDR2: SEHNR, FQNEAQ (reference sequence). The CDR3, as DNA: TGTGCCAGCAGCCTAACCGCTGAGGCAGCAAACTATGGCTACACCTTC. Its protein product is CASSLTAEAANYGYTF. The full variable domain, its missing parts supplied by reference TRBV7-9 and TRBJ1-2, is DTGVSQNPRHKITKRGQNVTFRCDPISEHNRLYWYRQTLGQGPEFLTYFQNEAQLEKSRLLSDRFSAERPKGSFSTLEIQRTEQGDSAMYLCASSLTAEAANYGYTFGSGTRLTVV.

The chain carries TRBV19 and TRBJ2-7; 12 nucleotides align to TRBD1. CDR1 and CDR2 from the germline V gene are LNHDA and SQIVND (reference sequence). This CDR3 is built from 19 residues. Trimming at V came to 7 bases and at J to 4 bases, leaving 20 bases not matched to a gene. CDR3 amino acids: CASTTHYITSGQGAYEQYF. The CDR3 nucleotides read TGTGCCAGTACCACACATTATATAACTTCGGGACAGGGGGCTTACGAGCAGTACTTC.

Note on this clone: Other DNA sequences in the same sample also yield this CDR3. This rearrangement joins TRBV9 to TRBJ1-2; the D gene is possibly TRBD1 (5 bases). This CDR3 region has 14 residues. V lost 0 bases, J lost 2 bases, and 8 bases lay in between. The germline V gene encodes CDR1 SGDLS and CDR2 YYNGEE. This chain's CDR3 is CASSVGTGNYGYTF. The CDR3 DNA sequence: TGTGCCAGCAGCGTAGGTACAGGAAACTATGGCTACACCTTC.

This chain connects TRBV6-6 to TRBJ2-1; 7 bases fit TRBD2. Trimming removed 2 bases from V and 7 bases from J; junction bases left unmatched: 11. The CDR3 is 16 residues long. Germline lookup yields CDR1 MNHNY and CDR2 SVGAGI (reference sequence). The CDR3 nucleotides read TGTGCCAGCAGTTACGGTGGGGAGGGCCTCGGGAATGAGCAGTTCTTC. It specifies CASSYGGEGLGNEQFF.

The V and J genes are TRBV13 and TRBJ2-7; no clear D. Germline V gives CDR1 PRHDT, CDR2 FYEKMQ (reference sequence). This CDR3 is 13 amino acids long. The V and J ends lost 3 bases and 5 bases respectively, with 11 bases between them. Written as DNA, the CDR3 is TGTGCCAGCAGCTTGAGCCCTGCTGACGAGCAGTACTTC. This codes for CASSLSPADEQYF.

The V and J genes are TRBV30 and TRBJ2-7; a weak D match, TRBD2 (6 bases). Germline-derived CDR1 and CDR2 are GTSNPN and SVGIG (reference sequence). The V end was cut by 2 bases, the J end by 3 bases, with 11 bases between. The CDR3 covers 13 residues. CDR3 nucleotide sequence: TGTGCCTGGAGTCCGGGACTTTACTACGAGCAGTACTTC. It yields the protein CAWSPGLYYEQYF.

The chain links TRBV5-1 to TRBJ1-1; 8 nucleotides align to TRBD1. This CDR3 has 15 amino acids. Germline trimming cut 4 bases from V and 0 bases from J; bases unmatched to any gene: 5. Germline loops: CDR1 SGHRS, CDR2 YFSETQ. The CDR3 loop is CASSLDRGMNTEAFF. The CDR3, as DNA: TGCGCCAGCAGCCTTGACAGGGGAATGAACACTGAAGCTTTCTTT.

The rearrangement uses TRBV20-1 and TRBJ2-1; the D is unclear. This CDR3 comprises 11 residues. V was trimmed by 1 base and J by 8 bases, leaving 6 bases between them. Germline V CDR1 and CDR2: DFQATT, SNEGSKA (reference sequence). CDR3 nucleotides: TGCAGTGCTAGAGCTGGGCATGAGCAGTTCTTC. It codes for CSARAGHEQFF.

About this clone itself: The junction and the germline gene differ at one end; a read error may be behind it. Other DNA sequences in the sample encode the same CDR3. The gene calls are TRBV4-3 and TRBJ2-7; the D gene is possibly TRBD2 (6 bases). The germline gives CDR1 LGHNA, CDR2 YSLEER. This CDR3 comprises 15 residues. The CDR3 region is CASSQDGGTSYEQYF. The CDR3 DNA follows: TGCGCCAGCAGTCAAGACGGGGGTACCTCCTACGAGCAGTACTTC.

This rearrangement joins TRBV29-1 to TRBJ2-3; 10 nucleotides agree with TRBD1. This CDR3 region has 13 residues. The germline V gene encodes CDR1 SQVTM and CDR2 ANQGSEA. V lost 6 bases and J lost 2; bases outside the gene matches: 2. The CDR3 spells CSVGQGNTDTQYF. In DNA form, the CDR3 reads TGCAGCGTGGGACAGGGGAACACAGATACGCAGTATTTT.

The rearrangement links TRBV5-6 to TRBJ2-1, with 7 bases that match TRBD1. The trim removed 6 bases at V and 5 bases at J, leaving 8 bases unmatched. The length of the CDR3 is 14 residues. CDR1 is SGHDT and CDR2 is YYEEEE in the germline V gene. The CDR3 loop reads CASTWDRTNNEQFF. The CDR3 DNA reads TGTGCCAGCACCTGGGACAGAACTAACAATGAGCAGTTCTTC.

This clone has a single count. This chain joins TRBV7-8 and TRBJ1-1; tentative D call: TRBD1 (5 bases). Germline CDR1 is SGHVS and CDR2 is FQNEAQ. The CDR3 length is 15 residues. V gave up 1 base and J gave up 4 bases, with 13 bases separating them. The CDR3 DNA is TGTGCCAGCAGCTTAGTGGTGGGGGGTGGCACTGAAGCTTTCTTT. Translating gives CASSLVVGGGTEAFF.

The chain links TRBV7-2 to TRBJ2-7; 8 bases fit TRBD1. Germline assignment: CDR1 SGHTA and CDR2 FQGNSA. This CDR3 spans 14 amino acids. Germline trimming cut 5 bases from V and 3 bases from J; bases unmatched to any gene: 6. Written as DNA, the CDR3 is TGTGCCAGCAGCCACCGGGACAGGAACTACGAGCAGTACTTC. Its translation is CASSHRDRNYEQYF.

The chain links TRBV15 to TRBJ1-1; D might be TRBD1 (5 bases). Germline V gene lookup returns CDR1 LNHNV and CDR2 YYDKDF (reference sequence). The CDR3 has 14 amino acids. V gave up 3 bases and J gave up 4 bases, with 12 bases separating them. CDR3 sequence reads: CATSSLGGGTEAFF. The CDR3 bases are TGTGCCACCAGCAGTCTCGGGGGGGGCACTGAAGCTTTCTTT.

The rearrangement uses TRBV5-1 and TRBJ2-5; TRBD2 matches 9 bases. This CDR3 region has 15 residues. V gave up 1 base and J gave up 2 bases; unmatched junction bases: 3. Germline V gives CDR1 SGHRS, CDR2 YFSETQ. Here the CDR3 DNA reads TGCGCCAGCAGCTTGAGCGGGGGGCCACAAGAGACCCAGTACTTC. It codes for CASSLSGGPQETQYF.

The chain joins TRBV7-3 to TRBJ2-3; no definite D call. CDR3 length: 14 amino acids. V gave up 6 bases and J gave up 1 base, with 11 bases separating them. Germline CDR1 SGHTA, CDR2 FQGTGA. The DNA for the CDR3 is TGTGCCAGCAGTGGCGGCCCCGGCACAGATACGCAGTATTTT. It specifies CASSGGPGTDTQYF.

This chain links TRBV7-9 with TRBJ1-1; no clear D gene. Trimming took off 0 bases at V and 4 bases at J, with 6 bases between the two ends. CDR3 length equals 13 residues. CDR1 SEHNR and CDR2 FQNEAQ come from the germline V gene (reference sequence). CDR3 loop: CASSLASGTEAFF. CDR3 sequence (DNA): TGTGCCAGCAGCTTAGCGTCGGGCACTGAAGCTTTCTTT.

The V gene is TRBV4-1, the J gene TRBJ1-1; 7 bases fit TRBD1. The germline V gene encodes CDR1 MGHRA and CDR2 YSYEKL. Trimming at V came to 0 bases and at J to 4 bases, leaving 11 bases not matched to a gene. The CDR3 consists of 17 residues. CDR3 loop: CASSQDGVIGGGTEAFF. In nucleotides, the CDR3 is TGCGCCAGCAGCCAAGACGGAGTTATAGGGGGCGGCACTGAAGCTTTCTTT.

The gene calls are TRBV21-1 and TRBJ1-5; the table names TRBD1, a call not compared with the DNA. TRBV21-1 represents a pseudogene. The CDR3 totals 16 residues. DNA for the CDR3: TGTGCCAGCAGCAAAGTGGACAGAGACTGTTTATTGCCCCAGCATTTT. Amino acids: CASSKVDRDCLLPQHF.